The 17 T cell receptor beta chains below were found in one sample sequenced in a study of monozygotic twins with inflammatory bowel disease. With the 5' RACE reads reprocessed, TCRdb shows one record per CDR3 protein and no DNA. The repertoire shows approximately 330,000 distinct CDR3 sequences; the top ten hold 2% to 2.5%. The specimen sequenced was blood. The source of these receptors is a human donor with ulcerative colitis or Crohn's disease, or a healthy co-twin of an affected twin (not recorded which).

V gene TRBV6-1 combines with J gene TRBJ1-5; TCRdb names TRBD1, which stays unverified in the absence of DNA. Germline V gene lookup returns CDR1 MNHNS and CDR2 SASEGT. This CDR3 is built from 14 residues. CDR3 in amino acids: CASSGQGGRQPQHF.

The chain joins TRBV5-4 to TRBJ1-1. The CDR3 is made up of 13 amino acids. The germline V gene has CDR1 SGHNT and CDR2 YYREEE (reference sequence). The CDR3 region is CASSLETFTEAFF.

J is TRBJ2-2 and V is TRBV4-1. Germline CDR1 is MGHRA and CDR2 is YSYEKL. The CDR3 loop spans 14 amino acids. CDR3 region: CASSQDRTAGELFF.

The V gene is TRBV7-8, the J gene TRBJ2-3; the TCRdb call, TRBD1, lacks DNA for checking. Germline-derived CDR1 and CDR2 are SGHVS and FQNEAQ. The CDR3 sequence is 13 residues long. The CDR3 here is CASSVRGDYKQYF.

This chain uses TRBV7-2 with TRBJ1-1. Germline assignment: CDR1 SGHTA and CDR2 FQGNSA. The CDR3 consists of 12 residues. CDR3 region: CASSPSRTEAFF. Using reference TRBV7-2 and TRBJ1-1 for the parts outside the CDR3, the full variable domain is GAGVSQSPSNKVTEKGKDVELRCDPISGHTALYWYRQSLGQGLEFLIYFQGNSAPDKSGLPSDRFSAERTGGSVSTLTIQRTQQEDSAVYLCASSPSRTEAFFGQGTRLTVV.

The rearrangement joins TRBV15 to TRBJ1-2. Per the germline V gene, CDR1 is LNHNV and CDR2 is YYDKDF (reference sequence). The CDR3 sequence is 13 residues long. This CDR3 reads CATSRRGDFGYTF.

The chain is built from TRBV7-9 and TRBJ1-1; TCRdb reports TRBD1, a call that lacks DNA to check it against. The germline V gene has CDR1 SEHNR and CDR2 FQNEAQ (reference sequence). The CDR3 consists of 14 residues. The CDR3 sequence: CASTRQGTNTEAFF.

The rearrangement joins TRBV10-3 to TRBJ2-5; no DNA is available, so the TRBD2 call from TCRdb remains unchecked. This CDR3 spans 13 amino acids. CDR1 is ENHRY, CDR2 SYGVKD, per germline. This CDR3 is CAISRLGPETQYF.

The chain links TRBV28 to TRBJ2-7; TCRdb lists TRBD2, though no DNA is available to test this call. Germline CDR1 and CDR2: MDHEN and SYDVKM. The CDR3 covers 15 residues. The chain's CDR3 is CASSLASGGPYEQYF.

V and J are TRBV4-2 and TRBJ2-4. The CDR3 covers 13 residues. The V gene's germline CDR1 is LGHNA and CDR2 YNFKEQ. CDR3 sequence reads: CASSHDSKNIQYF.

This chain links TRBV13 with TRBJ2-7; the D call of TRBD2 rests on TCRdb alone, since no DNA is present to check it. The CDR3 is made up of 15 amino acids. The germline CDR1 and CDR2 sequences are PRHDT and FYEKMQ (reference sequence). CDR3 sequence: CASSPEGRDGYEQYF.

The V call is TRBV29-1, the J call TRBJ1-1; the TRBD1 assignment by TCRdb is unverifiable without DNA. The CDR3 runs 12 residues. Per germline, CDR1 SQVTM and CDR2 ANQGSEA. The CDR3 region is CSVVGGKGEAFF.

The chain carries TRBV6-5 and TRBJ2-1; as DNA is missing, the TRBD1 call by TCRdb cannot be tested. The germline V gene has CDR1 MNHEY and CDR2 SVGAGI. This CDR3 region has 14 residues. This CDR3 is CASSYEGWGLEQFF.

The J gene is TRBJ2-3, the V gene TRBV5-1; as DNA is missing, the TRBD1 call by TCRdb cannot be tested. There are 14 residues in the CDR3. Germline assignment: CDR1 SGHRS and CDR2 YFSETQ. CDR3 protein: CASLAWGSTDTQYF.

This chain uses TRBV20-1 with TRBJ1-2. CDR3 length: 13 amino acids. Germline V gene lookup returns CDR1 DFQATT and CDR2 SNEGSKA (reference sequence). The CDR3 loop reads CSAPLGGRNSYTF.

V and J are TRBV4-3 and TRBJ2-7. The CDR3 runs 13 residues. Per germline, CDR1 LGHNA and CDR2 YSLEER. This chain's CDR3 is CASSQGISYEQYF.

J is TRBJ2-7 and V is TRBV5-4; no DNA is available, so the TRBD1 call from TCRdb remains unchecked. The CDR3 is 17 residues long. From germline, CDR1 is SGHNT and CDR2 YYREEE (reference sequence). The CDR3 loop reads CASSNSPGTGSFYEQYF.